The 3 T cell receptor beta chains reported below all come from one sample, sequenced in a study of T cells expressing NK-cell markers. TCRdb reprocessed the 5' RACE reads and stores each CDR3 protein as one record, lacking DNA. This sample's table has approximately 550,000 distinct CDR3 sequences. Source material: blood T cells: a sorted CD56 or NKG2C T cell subset, CD4+ or CD8+ T cells, or bulk PBMC T cells (not recorded which). These receptors were obtained from a man between 18 and 35 years old in good health.

This rearrangement joins TRBV16 to TRBJ1-2. Per the germline V gene, CDR1 is KGHSY and CDR2 is FQNENV. The CDR3 has 13 amino acids. The CDR3 sequence: CASSQKEYHGYTF.

The chain joins TRBV20-1 to TRBJ2-7; TCRdb picks TRBD1, but there is no DNA to check that call. CDR1 and CDR2 from the germline V gene are DFQATT and SNEGSKA (reference sequence). CDR3 length: 12 residues. CDR3 protein: CSAATEGYEQYF.

This chain uses TRBV5-1 with TRBJ2-7; TCRdb proposes TRBD2, but this gene call is untestable without DNA. From germline, CDR1 is SGHRS and CDR2 YFSETQ. CDR3 size: 17 residues. This CDR3 is CASSLRQLQGGVYEQYF.